This is a list of T cell receptor beta chains from one sample in a study of T cells after yellow fever vaccination. TCRdb analysed the 5' RACE reads with MiXCR anew, one entry per CDR3 protein. Counted here are some 350,000 distinct CDR3 sequences, roughly 11% occurring once; the ten biggest clones make up roughly 18%. Here the sequenced sample was PBMCs, taken on the day of the first yellow fever vaccination. The source of these receptors is a man aged 18 to 35 who received the YFV17D yellow fever vaccine. The CDR3 runs from the conserved cysteine through the conserved F or W. D genes are given only for firm matches. Not every row has a clone size; where given, it reads once, few, many or a size class.

few,TRBJ2-3,TRBV9,NA,CASSVEEGGPPDTQYF,TGTGCCAGCAGCGTAGAGGAGGGGGGGCCCCCAGATACGCAGTATTTT
few,TRBJ2-7,TRBV5-1,NA,CASSWGTGTGTYEQYF,TGCGCCAGCAGTTGGGGGACCGGGACGGGAACCTACGAGCAGTACTTC
few,TRBJ2-5,TRBV20-1,NA,CSARGGGGETQYF,TGCAGTGCTAGAGGGGGGGGCGGAGAGACCCAGTACTTC
few,TRBJ2-3,TRBV7-2,NA,CASSLRDPDTQYF,TGTGCCAGCAGCTTAAGGGATCCCGATACGCAGTATTTT
few,TRBJ2-5,TRBV20-1,TRBD2,CSAREGAGRGETQYF,TGCAGTGCTAGAGAAGGAGCGGGGCGGGGGGAGACCCAGTACTTC
NA,TRBJ1-5,TRBV18,NA,CASSPGTDDSNQPQHF,TGTGCCAGCTCCCCCGGGACGGATGATAGCAATCAGCCCCAGCATTTT
NA,TRBJ1-1,TRBV19,NA,CASSERNTEAFF,TGTGCCAGTAGTGAACGAAACACTGAAGCTTTCTTT
few,TRBJ2-1,TRBV5-4,TRBD2,CASSRAGADYNEQFF,TGTGCCAGCAGCAGAGCGGGGGCCGACTACAATGAGCAGTTCTTC
many,TRBJ2-7,TRBV19,NA,CASSIAGGSYEQYF,TGTGCCAGTAGTATTGCCGGCGGTTCCTACGAGCAGTACTTC
NA,TRBJ2-2,TRBV5-1,TRBD1,CASKGRGLTGELFF,TGCGCCAGCAAAGGAAGGGGGCTCACCGGGGAGCTGTTTTTT
many,TRBJ1-1,TRBV7-9,NA,CASSLGGDTEAFF,TGTGCCAGCAGCTTAGGGGGGGACACTGAAGCTTTCTTT
few,TRBJ2-4,TRBV7-2,NA,CASSLAGLQNIQYF,TGTGCCAGCAGCTTAGCAGGGCTCCAAAACATTCAGTACTTC
NA,TRBJ2-1,TRBV12-3/TRBV12-4,TRBD1,CASRSGGSSSYNEQFF,TGTGCCAGCAGGTCAGGGGGTTCCTCCTCCTACAATGAGCAGTTCTTC
NA,TRBJ1-1,TRBV6-5,TRBD1,CASSYGTGSAGTEAFF,TGTGCCAGCAGTTACGGGACAGGGAGCGCAGGGACTGAAGCTTTCTTT
NA,TRBJ2-3,TRBV2,TRBD2,CASISGGFTDTQYF,TGTGCCAGCATTAGCGGGGGATTCACAGATACGCAGTATTTT
many,TRBJ2-1,TRBV9,TRBD2,CASSRLAGGLDEQFF,TGTGCCAGCAGCAGACTGGCGGGGGGGCTCGATGAGCAGTTCTTC
many,TRBJ1-3,TRBV4-1,NA,CASSQDRGLGNTIYF,TGCGCCAGCAGCCAAGATCGGGGGCTGGGAAACACCATATATTTT
NA,TRBJ1-2,TRBV11-2,NA,CASSRASYGYTF,TGTGCCAGCAGCCGAGCCAGCTATGGCTACACCTTC
few,TRBJ2-1,TRBV5-5,NA,CASSLPLNEQFF,TGTGCCAGCAGCTTGCCCTTAAATGAGCAGTTCTTC
many,TRBJ2-3,TRBV5-4,NA,CASSLERDTQYF,TGTGCCAGCAGCTTGGAGCGAGATACGCAGTATTTT
few,TRBJ2-6,TRBV5-1,NA,CASSHYLRDTGSGANVLTF,TGCGCCAGCAGCCATTACCTGCGGGACACAGGCTCTGGGGCCAACGTCCTGACTTTC
NA,TRBJ2-1,TRBV4-3,TRBD1,CASSYQDRDNEQFF,TGCGCCAGCAGCTACCAGGACAGGGACAATGAGCAGTTCTTC
few,TRBJ2-2,TRBV7-2,NA,CASSLAAPNPTGELFF,TGTGCCAGCAGCTTAGCGGCCCCCAATCCCACCGGGGAGCTGTTTTTT
many,TRBJ1-3,TRBV5-1,NA,CASSSGGSRRNTIYF,TGCGCCAGCAGCTCCGGGGGGTCGAGAAGAAACACCATATATTTT
NA,TRBJ2-1,TRBV5-1,TRBD1,CASRADREQFF,TGCGCCAGCAGAGCGGACAGGGAGCAGTTCTTC
many,TRBJ2-3,TRBV5-6,TRBD2,CASSSLLAGERDTQYF,TGTGCCAGCAGCTCGTTACTAGCGGGGGAACGAGATACGCAGTATTTT
NA,TRBJ2-5,TRBV15,TRBD1,CATGNLRTGAQETQYF,TGTGCCACCGGGAACCTTCGTACAGGGGCGCAAGAGACCCAGTACTTC
NA,TRBJ2-1,TRBV12-3/TRBV12-4,TRBD2,CASRTGTSGDSYNEQFF,TGTGCCAGCAGGACAGGGACTAGCGGGGACTCCTACAATGAGCAGTTCTTC
NA,TRBJ2-5,TRBV20-1,NA,CSAPEGAGEGETQYF,TGCAGTGCCCCCGAGGGAGCAGGAGAGGGAGAGACCCAGTACTTC
NA,TRBJ1-2,TRBV30,NA,CAWSVQGTARDTF,TGTGCCTGGAGTGTGCAGGGGACCGCCAGGGACACCTTC
NA,TRBJ2-3,TRBV6-2/TRBV6-3,NA,CASSYRFPTDTQYF,TGTGCCAGCAGTTACCGTTTCCCCACAGATACGCAGTATTTT
few,TRBJ2-3,TRBV7-3,TRBD1,CASSDRQGSNADTQYF,TGTGCCAGCAGCGACCGACAGGGTTCGAACGCAGATACGCAGTATTTT
NA,TRBJ2-2,TRBV6-1,NA,CASHTPGNTGELFF,TGTGCCAGCCATACCCCAGGAAACACCGGGGAGCTGTTTTTT
many,TRBJ1-2,TRBV10-3,TRBD1,CAISDVGTDVYGYTF,TGTGCCATCAGTGATGTTGGGACAGATGTCTATGGCTACACCTTC
few,TRBJ2-5,TRBV7-3,NA,CASSQSSFETQYF,TGTGCCAGCAGCCAATCGTCTTTCGAGACCCAGTACTTC
NA,TRBJ1-6,TRBV19,TRBD1,CASSTGTGRYNSPLHF,TGTGCCAGTAGTACCGGGACAGGCCGGTATAATTCACCCCTCCACTTT
few,TRBJ2-7,TRBV12-3/TRBV12-4,NA,CASQDFYEQYF,TGTGCCAGTCAGGATTTCTACGAGCAGTACTTC
NA,TRBJ1-5,TRBV2,NA,CASSDRDSNQPQHF,TGTGCCAGCAGTGACAGGGATAGCAATCAGCCCCAGCATTTT
NA,TRBJ2-7,TRBV2,NA,CASSEYGGYEQYF,TGTGCCAGCAGTGAATACGGAGGCTACGAGCAGTACTTC
NA,TRBJ2-5,TRBV5-1,TRBD1,CASSSRDRDQETQYF,TGCGCCAGCAGCTCGCGGGACAGGGACCAAGAGACCCAGTACTTC
NA,TRBJ2-5,TRBV3-1,TRBD2,CASSRGLAGGGQETQYF,TGTGCCAGCAGCCGGGGACTAGCGGGGGGGGGCCAAGAGACCCAGTACTTC
few,TRBJ2-2,TRBV7-2,NA,CASSLRGGPNTGELFF,TGTGCCAGCAGCTTAAGAGGAGGCCCGAACACCGGGGAGCTGTTTTTT
many,TRBJ2-2,TRBV4-1,NA,CASSPSAGELFF,TGCGCCAGCAGCCCCTCTGCCGGGGAGCTGTTTTTT
few,TRBJ1-2,TRBV6-1,NA,CASSPIHGYSYTF,TGTGCCAGCAGTCCGATCCACGGTTACAGCTACACCTTC
NA,TRBJ1-6,TRBV7-2,NA,CASSSSPGTIGSPLHF,TGTGCCAGCAGCTCTTCCCCCGGGACAATAGGATCACCCCTCCACTTT
few,TRBJ2-5,TRBV7-3,NA,CASSTAPRETQYF,TGTGCCAGCAGCACGGCCCCGCGAGAGACCCAGTACTTC
few,TRBJ1-5,TRBV12-3/TRBV12-4,NA,CASSLIIDQPQHF,TGTGCCAGCAGTTTAATTATCGATCAGCCCCAGCATTTT
NA,TRBJ1-4,TRBV20-1,NA,CSARRRRGGEKLFF,TGCAGTGCTAGGCGGCGCAGGGGAGGTGAAAAACTGTTTTTT
few,TRBJ2-1,TRBV7-3,NA,CASSSLGGGGGSYNEQFF,TGTGCCAGCAGCTCCCTGGGTGGGGGCGGGGGCTCCTACAATGAGCAGTTCTTC